These 14 T cell receptor beta chains share one sample of origin, sequenced in a study of CD8 T cells in Susac syndrome. An amount of RNA that ranged from roughly 0.5 to 1 ug was reverse transcribed with random hexamers. TCRdb fed the immunoSEQ multiplex PCR reads into MiXCR, producing one record per CDR3 protein. The sample carries just over 300,000 distinct CDR3 sequences, about 90% recorded once. The sequencing sample was made of CD4+ T cells from PBMCs. Receptors originate from a human donor with multiple sclerosis.

The chain has TRBV5-1 and TRBJ2-2, with TRBD1 matching over 8 bases. Trimming took 5 bases from V and 5 from J; bases not matched to a gene: 11. Germline V CDR1 and CDR2: SGHRS, YFSETQ. The CDR3 consists of 16 residues. CDR3 in DNA: TGCGCCAGCAGTCCTTCGACAGGGGCGGCGACCGGGGAGCTGTTTTTT. The encoded protein is CASSPSTGAATGELFF.

Notes on this clonotype: This CDR3 is missing its conserved last phenylalanine or tryptophan, likely due to a read error. The genes are TRBV11-1 and TRBJ2-1; D is ambiguous. The CDR3 consists of 11 residues. CDR1 and CDR2 from the germline V gene are SGHAT and FQDESV (reference sequence). Trimming removed 6 bases at V and 9 bases at J, with 9 bases between. CDR3: CASSHRIEQFL. The CDR3 nucleotides are TGTGCCAGCAGTCATCGTATTGAGCAGTTCCTC.

In nucleotides, the CDR3 is TGTGCCAGCAGCTTTAGTTGGGTGAATCAGCCCCAGCATTTT. Amino acids: CASSFSWVNQPQHF. The chain links TRBV7-9 to TRBJ1-5, with D unresolved. CDR3 length: 14 amino acids. CDR1 and CDR2 (germline): SEHNR, FQNEAQ (reference sequence). The ends were cut back, 3 bases at V and 4 bases at J, with 10 bases in the middle.

The chain is built from TRBV7-6 and TRBJ2-7; D unclear. V was trimmed by 1 base and J by 3 bases, leaving 10 bases between them. The CDR3 totals 14 residues. The germline CDR1 and CDR2 sequences are SGHVS and FNYEAQ. The CDR3 protein is CASSLDNSYYEQYF. CDR3 in DNA: TGTGCCAGCAGCTTAGATAACAGCTACTACGAGCAGTACTTC.

This clonotype was detected once. V gene TRBV7-9 combines with J gene TRBJ2-2; 8 bases line up with TRBD1. V lost 5 bases and J lost 4; bases outside the gene matches: 6. The germline gives CDR1 SEHNR, CDR2 FQNEAQ (reference sequence). The CDR3 spans 15 residues. CDR3 bases: TGTGCCAGCAGCCCAGGGGGCCGGGCCACCGGGGAGCTGTTTTTT. Encoded protein: CASSPGGRATGELFF. Drawing the rest from reference TRBV7-9 and TRBJ2-2, the complete variable domain is DTGVSQNPRHKITKRGQNVTFRCDPISEHNRLYWYRQTLGQGPEFLTYFQNEAQLEKSRLLSDRFSAERPKGSFSTLEIQRTEQGDSAMYLCASSPGGRATGELFFGEGSRLTVL.

The rearrangement joins TRBV29-1 to TRBJ2-7, with 7 bases lining up with TRBD1. There are 12 residues in the CDR3. The V gene's germline CDR1 is SQVTM and CDR2 ANQGSEA. V gave up 7 bases and J gave up 2 bases; unmatched junction bases: 5. DNA of the CDR3: TGCAGCGGCGGCGACAGGGCCTACGAGCAGTACTTC. Its protein product is CSGGDRAYEQYF.

This sequence joins TRBV5-1 and TRBJ1-1; the match to TRBD1 covers 7 bases. Germline trimming cut 4 bases from V and 1 base from J; bases unmatched to any gene: 4. The germline gives CDR1 SGHRS, CDR2 YFSETQ. CDR3 length: 14 amino acids. The CDR3 coding sequence is TGCGCCAGCAGCCAGGGACAGCAGAACACTGAAGCTTTCTTT. Its translation: CASSQGQQNTEAFF. The variable domain in full, with the rest retrieved from reference TRBV5-1 and TRBJ1-1, is KAGVTQTPRYLIKTRGQQVTLSCSPISGHRSVSWYQQTPGQGLQFLFEYFSETQRNKGNFPGRFSGRQFSNSRSEMNVSTLELGDSALYLCASSQGQQNTEAFFGQGTRLTVV.

The V gene is TRBV6-6, the J gene TRBJ1-2; D is unresolved. The CDR3 is made up of 12 amino acids. Germline CDR1 is MNHNY and CDR2 is SVGAGI (reference sequence). V dropped 2 bases and J dropped 6 bases, with 7 bases sitting between them. In DNA form, the CDR3 reads TGTGCCAGCAGTTACAATGAGGATGGCTACACCTTC. This translates into CASSYNEDGYTF.

The rearrangement joins TRBV25-1 to TRBJ2-3; 7 nucleotides match TRBD1. CDR1 and CDR2 (germline): MGHDK, SYGVNS. After removal of 8 bases from V and 1 base from J, the junction contained 3 bases not matched to a gene. This CDR3 spans 13 amino acids. The CDR3 nucleotides are TGTGCCAGCGGACAGGCTGGCACAGATACGCAGTATTTT. Residues: CASGQAGTDTQYF.

The gene calls are TRBV20-1 and TRBJ2-7, with D unresolved. Trimming left V 2 bases short and J 0 bases short, with 11 bases between. The CDR3 sequence is 14 residues long. Germline V gene data show CDR1 as DFQATT and CDR2 as SNEGSKA (reference sequence). The CDR3 spells CSARSDQFSYEQYF. Here the CDR3 DNA reads TGCAGTGCTAGATCGGACCAGTTCTCCTACGAGCAGTACTTC.

J is TRBJ2-7 and V is TRBV6-2 or TRBV6-3; TRBD1 aligns across 7 bases. Germline CDR1 MNHEY, CDR2 SVGEGT. V lost 3 bases and J lost 5; bases outside the gene matches: 19. The length of the CDR3 is 18 residues. CDR3 bases: TGTGCCAGCAGTTATAGCCCCTCCCTTAACAGGGGTCTCAACGAGCAGTACTTC. It specifies CASSYSPSLNRGLNEQYF.

This rearrangement joins TRBV6-6 to TRBJ1-1; perhaps TRBD1 as D (6 bases). This CDR3 has 14 residues. Germline V gives CDR1 MNHNY, CDR2 SVGAGI (reference sequence). Trimming stripped 2 bases from V and 4 bases from J, with 11 bases between. The CDR3 DNA follows: TGTGCCAGCAGTTACCGTGCGGGGGCCACTGAAGCTTTCTTT. It yields the protein CASSYRAGATEAFF.

CDR3 sequence (DNA): TGTGCCAGCAGCGAGCTGACAGGGGGCTCTGGTGAAAAACTGTTTTTT. Its protein is CASSELTGGSGEKLFF. The rearrangement uses TRBV9 and TRBJ1-4; the match to TRBD1 covers 10 bases. J gave up 7 bases and V 3 bases, and 9 bases lay outside the gene matches. The CDR3 covers 16 residues. Germline V gene data show CDR1 as SGDLS and CDR2 as YYNGEE.

This sequence joins TRBV7-9 and TRBJ2-7; D might be TRBD2 (8 bases). Per germline, CDR1 SEHNR and CDR2 FQNEAQ (reference sequence). CDR3 length: 14 residues. Between the trimmed V and J ends, which lost 2 bases and 6 bases, there was a span of 14 bases. The CDR3 loop is CASSLTGGTVEQYF. CDR3 DNA sequence: TGTGCCAGCAGCTTAACGGGGGGGACAGTCGAGCAGTACTTC.